Shown below are 24 T cell receptor beta chains from a single sample sequenced in a study of cytomegalovirus exposure and HLA in healthy donors. Produced via immunoSEQ multiplex PCR; TCRdb's table is partial and in-frame only. The profile covers tens of thousands of clones, with 80% to 95% appearing a single time and 5.8% taken by the ten largest. Sample: PBMCs. These receptors all stem from a woman aged 18-29 years in good health and CMV-seronegative.

This clone appeared once. The chain uses TRBV7-9 and TRBJ2-3; 13 bases fit TRBD2. Germline lookup yields CDR1 SEHNR and CDR2 FQNEAQ (reference sequence). Trimming removed 8 bases from V and 2 bases from J; junction bases left unmatched: 1. The CDR3 extends over 14 amino acids. CDR3 region: CASGTSGATDTQYF. In nucleotides, the CDR3 is TGTGCCAGCGGGACTAGCGGGGCCACAGATACGCAGTATTTT. Together with reference TRBV7-9 and TRBJ2-3, the CDR3 gives the full variable domain: DTGVSQNPRHKITKRGQNVTFRCDPISEHNRLYWYRQTLGQGPEFLTYFQNEAQLEKSRLLSDRFSAERPKGSFSTLEIQRTEQGDSAMYLCASGTSGATDTQYFGPGTRLTVL.

CDR3 coding DNA: TGTGCCAGCAGAGGGGGCTGGGCTAGCGGGGGGACTCTAGCCAAAAACATTCAGTACTTC. Residues: CASRGGWASGGTLAKNIQYF. V and J are TRBV2 and TRBJ2-4; TRBD2 agrees at 11 bases. Germline V gene data show CDR1 as SNHLY and CDR2 as FYNNEI. CDR3 length: 20 amino acids. V lost 6 bases, J lost 0 bases, and 16 bases stayed unmatched.

The rearrangement uses TRBV5-1 and TRBJ2-1; D not resolved. The CDR3 has 13 amino acids. The V and J ends lost 3 bases and 5 bases respectively, with 9 bases between them. Per the germline V gene, CDR1 is SGHRS and CDR2 is YFSETQ. For the CDR3, the DNA is TGCGCCAGCAGCTCGGGTACCCACAATGAGCAGTTCTTC. This translates into CASSSGTHNEQFF. Filled out from reference TRBV5-1 and TRBJ2-1, the complete variable domain reads KAGVTQTPRYLIKTRGQQVTLSCSPISGHRSVSWYQQTPGQGLQFLFEYFSETQRNKGNFPGRFSGRQFSNSRSEMNVSTLELGDSALYLCASSSGTHNEQFFGPGTRLTVL.

This CDR3 reads CASSLPGLAGSSYNEQFF. The CDR3 nucleotides are TGTGCCAGCAGCTTACCGGGACTAGCGGGGAGCTCCTACAATGAGCAGTTCTTC. The gene calls are TRBV13 and TRBJ2-1, with TRBD2 matching 13 bases. V trimming: 2 bases; J trimming: 0 bases; junction bases outside the gene matches: 4. Germline lookup yields CDR1 PRHDT and CDR2 FYEKMQ (reference sequence). The CDR3 has 18 amino acids.

The gene calls are TRBV6-5 and TRBJ2-7; 9 bases match TRBD2. V dropped 0 bases and J dropped 4; count of bases not matched to a gene: 1. Per germline, CDR1 MNHEY and CDR2 SVGAGI. This CDR3 has 14 amino acids. CDR3 in DNA: TGTGCCAGCAGTTACTCGGGACTAGCATACGAGCAGTACTTC. It specifies CASSYSGLAYEQYF.

The gene calls are TRBV27 and TRBJ1-4; tentative D call: TRBD1 (6 bases). Germline V gene sequence: CDR1 MNHEY, CDR2 SMNVEV (reference sequence). Trimming stripped 5 bases from V and 4 bases from J, with 17 bases between. This CDR3 is 16 amino acids long. CDR3 sequence (DNA): TGTGCCAGCAGTGCCCTCCAGACAGGCTATAATGAAAAACTGTTTTTT. It codes for CASSALQTGYNEKLFF.

The chain has TRBV7-2 and TRBJ2-7; 8 bases line up with TRBD2. This CDR3 is 15 amino acids long. Germline CDR1 reads SGHTA; CDR2 reads FQGNSA. Germline trimming cut 6 bases from V and 5 bases from J; bases unmatched to any gene: 12. CDR3 amino acids: CASSYIGGAGHEQYF. In nucleotides, the CDR3 is TGTGCCAGCAGTTATATCGGGGGGGCCGGACACGAGCAGTACTTC.

The chain joins TRBV10-3 to TRBJ1-3; D is possibly TRBD1 (5 bases). This CDR3 is built from 14 residues. Germline CDR1 ENHRY, CDR2 SYGVKD. The germline V and J ends were trimmed by 9 bases and 8 bases, with 20 bases remaining between them. The CDR3 loop reads CAIKKGPSSDTIYF. CDR3 DNA: TGTGCCATAAAAAAGGGGCCCAGCTCGGACACCATATATTTT.

The chain has TRBV9 and TRBJ2-3; 9 nucleotides match TRBD2. V lost 6 bases, J lost 4 bases, and 9 bases stayed unmatched. This CDR3 comprises 15 residues. Germline V gene sequence: CDR1 SGDLS, CDR2 YYNGEE. The chain's CDR3 is CASKAGGTVADTQYF. Here the CDR3 DNA reads TGTGCCAGCAAAGCGGGAGGCACCGTTGCAGATACGCAGTATTTT.

The rearrangement links TRBV9 to TRBJ1-2; unclear D gene. Germline V gene lookup returns CDR1 SGDLS and CDR2 YYNGEE. The CDR3 is 15 residues long. With 0 bases removed from V and 6 bases from J, the gap between germline ends came to 15 bases. Here the CDR3 reads CASSVVEGRADGYTF. The CDR3 bases are TGTGCCAGCAGCGTAGTGGAGGGAAGGGCAGATGGCTACACCTTC.

The chain carries TRBV7-2 and TRBJ1-5; 7 nucleotides align to TRBD1. Germline loops: CDR1 SGHTA, CDR2 FQGNSA. CDR3 length: 16 residues. Trimming took 5 bases from V and 4 from J; bases not matched to a gene: 11. This CDR3 is CASSPSGQPWNQPQHF. The CDR3 DNA follows: TGTGCCAGCAGCCCCTCGGGACAGCCGTGGAATCAGCCCCAGCATTTT.

This chain links TRBV4-1 with TRBJ2-6; D remains ambiguous. The CDR3 extends over 18 amino acids. Germline-derived CDR1 and CDR2 are MGHRA and YSYEKL. The ends were cut back, 3 bases at V and 5 bases at J, with 20 bases in the middle. The CDR3 nucleotides are TGCGCCAGCAGCCATTGGTTCGAACCACAAAGTCGGGCCAACGTCCTGACTTTC. Its translation: CASSHWFEPQSRANVLTF.

The chain employs TRBV6-5 and TRBJ1-2, with 10 nucleotides matching TRBD1. The ends lost 5 bases at V and 4 bases at J; junction bases unmatched: 4. CDR1 MNHEY and CDR2 SVGAGI come from the germline V gene. The CDR3 is 14 residues long. Here the CDR3 reads CASSGRTGGYGYTF. In nucleotides, the CDR3 is TGTGCCAGCAGTGGCCGGACAGGGGGCTATGGCTACACCTTC.

This sequence joins TRBV5-1 and TRBJ1-1, with D possibly being TRBD1 (5 bases). Per germline, CDR1 SGHRS and CDR2 YFSETQ. The CDR3 extends over 17 amino acids. Trimming pared 5 bases from V and 1 base from J, leaving 21 bases between. The CDR3 spells CASRPGGWAGWNTEAFF. CDR3 DNA sequence: TGCGCCAGCAGACCCGGAGGGTGGGCAGGGTGGAACACTGAAGCTTTCTTT.

This clone was counted once. The chain combines TRBV18 with TRBJ2-3; D unresolved. Trimming removed 6 bases at V and 0 bases at J, with 4 bases between. Per germline, CDR1 KGHSH and CDR2 LQKENI. The CDR3 sequence is 12 residues long. The CDR3 region is CASSSSTDTQYF. The CDR3 region has the DNA TGTGCCAGCTCGTCTAGCACAGATACGCAGTATTTT. Complete variable domain (other parts from reference TRBV18 and TRBJ2-3): NAGVMQNPRHLVRRRGQEARLRCSPMKGHSHVYWYRQLPEEGLKFMVYLQKENIIDESGMPKERFSAEFPKEGPSILRIQQVVRGDSAAYFCASSSSTDTQYFGPGTRLTVL.

The V call is TRBV5-1, the J call TRBJ2-2; D may be TRBD1 (5 bases). The CDR3 contains 13 residues. The germline V gene encodes CDR1 SGHRS and CDR2 YFSETQ. With 6 bases removed from V and 2 bases from J, the gap between germline ends came to 8 bases. This CDR3 reads CASKDTNTGELFF. The CDR3 bases are TGCGCCAGCAAGGACACCAACACCGGGGAGCTGTTTTTT. Drawing the rest from reference TRBV5-1 and TRBJ2-2, the complete variable domain is KAGVTQTPRYLIKTRGQQVTLSCSPISGHRSVSWYQQTPGQGLQFLFEYFSETQRNKGNFPGRFSGRQFSNSRSEMNVSTLELGDSALYLCASKDTNTGELFFGEGSRLTVL.

The chain is built from TRBV9 and TRBJ1-1; weak D call: TRBD1 (6 bases). Per the germline V gene, CDR1 is SGDLS and CDR2 is YYNGEE. V shed 0 bases and J shed 6 bases, with 15 bases lying between them. The CDR3 loop spans 15 amino acids. The CDR3 DNA is TGTGCCAGCAGCGTAGGATTACAGGGTACCGCTGAAGCTTTCTTT. Its translation is CASSVGLQGTAEAFF.

The sample holds one count of this clone. The J gene is TRBJ1-1, the V gene TRBV19; D remains unclear. The germline V gene has CDR1 LNHDA and CDR2 SQIVND (reference sequence). The length of the CDR3 is 22 residues. Between the trimmed V and J ends, which lost 1 base and 0 bases, there was a span of 30 bases. The CDR3 sequence is CASSIGPLGWESVQTVNTEAFF. CDR3 nucleotides: TGTGCCAGTAGTATAGGCCCGCTGGGGTGGGAGAGTGTCCAAACAGTGAACACTGAAGCTTTCTTT.

The chain combines TRBV2 with TRBJ1-4, with D perhaps TRBD1 (5 bases). The CDR3 loop spans 13 amino acids. CDR1 and CDR2 (germline): SNHLY, FYNNEI. The V end was cut by 5 bases, the J end by 5 bases, with 9 bases between. As DNA, the CDR3 is TGTGCCAGCAGTCGGGACTGGAATGAAAAACTGTTTTTT. It is translated as CASSRDWNEKLFF.

J is TRBJ2-7 and V is TRBV27; maybe TRBD2 (5 bases). The V gene's germline CDR1 is MNHEY and CDR2 SMNVEV (reference sequence). The ends were cut back, 0 bases at V and 5 bases at J, with 17 bases in the middle. The CDR3 length is 16 residues. The CDR3 is CASSLSGAIAINEQYF. The CDR3, as DNA: TGTGCCAGCAGTTTATCGGGAGCAATCGCTATCAACGAGCAGTACTTC.

The gene calls are TRBV6-6 and TRBJ1-5; 7 nucleotides line up with TRBD1. The junction had 11 bases not matched to a gene; V was cut back by 7 bases and J by 5 bases. Germline values: CDR1 MNHNY, CDR2 SVGAGI (reference sequence). The length of the CDR3 is 15 residues. The CDR3 here is CASTRERDRDQPQHF. DNA for the CDR3: TGTGCCAGCACCAGAGAACGCGACAGGGATCAGCCCCAGCATTTT.

The V and J genes are TRBV7-2 and TRBJ2-5; 11 nucleotides agree with TRBD2. There are 16 residues in the CDR3. Losses at the gene ends were 5 bases for V and 0 bases for J; bases not matched to a gene: 5. Germline V gene data show CDR1 as SGHTA and CDR2 as FQGNSA. CDR3 DNA sequence: TGTGCCAGCAGCCCGGGACTAGCGGCGTACCAAGAGACCCAGTACTTC. This encodes CASSPGLAAYQETQYF.

V and J are TRBV5-1 and TRBJ1-2; TRBD1 aligns across 8 bases. This CDR3 has 15 residues. V was clipped by 4 bases and J by 0 bases; unmatched bases: 5. CDR1 and CDR2 (germline): SGHRS, YFSETQ. CDR3 nucleotides: TGCGCCAGCAGCGGACAGGGAGTGACTAACTATGGCTACACCTTC. Translated: CASSGQGVTNYGYTF. The entire variable domain, with the rest obtained from reference TRBV5-1 and TRBJ1-2, is as follows: KAGVTQTPRYLIKTRGQQVTLSCSPISGHRSVSWYQQTPGQGLQFLFEYFSETQRNKGNFPGRFSGRQFSNSRSEMNVSTLELGDSALYLCASSGQGVTNYGYTFGSGTRLTVV.

The V gene is TRBV2, the J gene TRBJ1-6; maybe TRBD1 (6 bases). Germline assignment: CDR1 SNHLY and CDR2 FYNNEI. V was cut by 7 bases and J by 8 bases, with 12 bases left in between. The CDR3 totals 13 residues. This CDR3 is CASKDSQDSPLHF. DNA of the CDR3: TGTGCCAGCAAGGACAGCCAGGATTCACCCCTCCACTTT.